The rows below give T cell receptor beta chains drawn from one sample of a study of shared clonotypes between healthy human individuals. Data came from immunoSEQ multiplex PCR; TCRdb stores just in-frame clones and leaves some out. The repertoire holds a few million clones, with more than 80% as singletons. The sample taken for sequencing was naive CD4+ T cells from PBMCs. These receptors were taken from a man aged 18 to 29 in good health. Some clones in this sample may be carry-over from other donors' samples. Both conserved end residues are part of each CDR3.

V,CDR3
TRBV28,CASRRGGYSNQPQHF
TRBV27,CASNKTSPPTGPEGTIYF
TRBV4-2,CASSQEWTGTLNVLTF
TRBV6-6,CAIGRQGLYEQYF
TRBV6-5,CASSWTNTDTQYF
TRBV30,CAWSRQNTEAFF
TRBV5-1,CASSITGGSTDTQYF
TRBV9,CASSPTEKYSYEQYF
TRBV7-2,CASSFQHRDTDTQYF
TRBV5-1,CASSFQGTDIYEQYF
TRBV27,CASSLSGGLMRTEAFF
TRBV28,CASSRMGDSQPQHF
TRBV29-1,CSVDEGEETQYF
TRBV4-2,CASSQSLLAGSSIYF
TRBV6-1,CASLWGADYGYTF
TRBV4-3,CASSQGLGGSEPYEQYF
TRBV19,CASSTNPGQPETQYF
TRBV27,CASSQSPYGTSGRTHRLEQYF
TRBV21-1,CASTPHLQEGNYGYTF
TRBV27,CASSLSGTGPLDEKLFF
TRBV10-1,CASSEKDATRDTQYF
TRBV18,CASSPHQGTYEQYF
TRBV29-1,CSVAPLKNTEAFF
TRBV10-3,CAISEFRGLDEQYF
TRBV5-4,CASSLGDRAAFF
TRBV7-2,CASSNPGLAGGNQETQYF
TRBV5-1,CASSLQGASEQYF
TRBV28,CASTTSTDTQYF
TRBV5-1,CATGDGYTEAFF
TRBV18,CASSLNLADRGGLMNTEAFF
TRBV7-2,CASSLELAGYSSYEQYF
TRBV5-4,CASSLVSRKETQYF
TRBV5-1,CASSLAGVGQPQHF
TRBV28,CATIQGAQPQHF
TRBV30,CAWSLPGRLTYEQYF
TRBV4-1,CASSRQTGGQPQHF